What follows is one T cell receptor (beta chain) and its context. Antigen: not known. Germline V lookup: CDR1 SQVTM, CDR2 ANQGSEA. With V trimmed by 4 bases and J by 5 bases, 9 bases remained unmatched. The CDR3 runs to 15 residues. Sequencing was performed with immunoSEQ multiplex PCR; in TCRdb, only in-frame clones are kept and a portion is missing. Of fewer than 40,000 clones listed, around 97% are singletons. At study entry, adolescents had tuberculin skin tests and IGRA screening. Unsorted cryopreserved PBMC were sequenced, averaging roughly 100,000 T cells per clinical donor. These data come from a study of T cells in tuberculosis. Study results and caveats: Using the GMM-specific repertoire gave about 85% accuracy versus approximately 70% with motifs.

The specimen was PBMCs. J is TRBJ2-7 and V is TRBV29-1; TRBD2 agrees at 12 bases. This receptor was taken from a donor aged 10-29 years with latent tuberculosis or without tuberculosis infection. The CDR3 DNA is TGCAGCGTTGTTCCCGCGACTAGCGGGAGTAACGAGCAGTACTTC. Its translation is CSVVPATSGSNEQYF.